This T cell receptor beta chain is drawn from a study of identical twins. Findings and limits, study-wide: The conclusions drew on cross-sectional statistical analysis instead of tracking the same donors.

This clonotype was observed a few times. As yet, its antigen is unknown. V was cut by 0 bases and J by 2 bases, with 11 bases left in between. Germline V CDR1 and CDR2: KGHSH, LQKENI. The CDR3 contains 15 residues. After template switching added a universal primer site, the resulting cDNA carried unique molecular identifiers. TCRdb reanalysed the 5' RACE reads using MiXCR and keeps one entry per CDR3 protein. The sample includes about 660,000 distinct CDR3 sequences, around 8.3% of them seen just once. These same data were also listed under a study on yellow fever vaccine responses in identical twins. Turning to that study: Reportedly, the response of twins' T cells to the vaccine seemed partly convergent, partly personalized.

The sequencing input was PBMCs. This clonotype was sampled from a woman aged 18-29 years in good health. The chain links TRBV18 to TRBJ2-7; a possible D gene is TRBD1 (5 bases). CDR3 in amino acids: CASSPPQGRAYEQYF. In DNA, the CDR3 is TGTGCCAGCTCACCACCGCAGGGCCGAGCCTACGAGCAGTACTTC.